The 30 T cell receptor beta chains below all came from one sample that was sequenced in a study of shared clonotypes between healthy human individuals (dated by TCRdb to about 2020). The library came from the immunoSEQ multiplex PCR assay. TCRdb took this table from immuneACCESS and kept in-frame rearrangements with V and J called. Such tables lack part of the clones; where checked against another copy, unresolved V genes explain under half of the gap, and the rest is unexplained. Counted in this sample were a few million clones; over 90% of them appeared once. The ten largest clones add up to 0.39% of the sample. The sequenced material came from naive CD4+ T cells from PBMCs. The sample's cell subset or site, from its label and the paper: CD45RA+ positively selected. The receptors come from a man between 18 and 29 years old in good health. Some clones in this sample may be carry-over from other donors' samples.

The CDR3 here is CASSNDRVTNTQYF. The CDR3 DNA sequence: TGTGCCAGCTCAAACGACAGGGTGACAAATACGCAGTATTTT. V is TRBV18 and J is TRBJ2-3; 7 nucleotides match TRBD1. V dropped 5 bases and J dropped 7; count of bases not matched to a gene: 9. Germline CDR1 reads KGHSH; CDR2 reads LQKENI. The CDR3 loop spans 14 amino acids.

The rearrangement links TRBV6-5 to TRBJ2-2; maybe TRBD2 (5 bases). There are 13 residues in the CDR3. Trimming left V 6 bases short and J 4 bases short, with 9 bases between. CDR1 is MNHEY, CDR2 SVGAGI, per germline. The DNA for the CDR3 is TGTGCCAGCAGAATACTAGTCACCGGGGAGCTGTTTTTT. Translating gives CASRILVTGELFF.

This clone occurred once. The genes are TRBV5-1 and TRBJ1-1; TRBD1 aligns across 8 bases. Germline V gene sequence: CDR1 SGHRS, CDR2 YFSETQ. The CDR3 has 15 amino acids. V gave up 4 bases and J gave up 1 base; unmatched junction bases: 6. The CDR3 sequence: CASSPTQGANTEAFF. CDR3 coding DNA: TGCGCCAGCAGCCCCACTCAGGGGGCGAACACTGAAGCTTTCTTT.

Details on this clone: Additional DNA sequences in this sample encode the identical CDR3. The DNA for the CDR3 is TGCGCCAGCAGCCGGGACCCCTCTGGAAACACCATATATTTT. Translating it yields CASSRDPSGNTIYF. This chain joins TRBV5-1 and TRBJ1-3; D might be TRBD1 (5 bases). CDR1 and CDR2 (germline): SGHRS, YFSETQ. Trimming removed 4 bases from V and 0 bases from J, with 8 bases in between. This CDR3 has 14 residues.

The chain combines TRBV5-6 with TRBJ2-7; TRBD1 is a possible D gene (6 bases). The CDR3 has 15 amino acids. Germline loops: CDR1 SGHDT, CDR2 YYEEEE. Between the trimmed V and J ends, which lost 4 bases and 6 bases, there was a span of 20 bases. Here the CDR3 reads CASSRWGLVLGEQYF. Written as DNA, the CDR3 is TGTGCCAGCAGCAGATGGGGGCTAGTTTTGGGCGAGCAGTACTTC.

The CDR3 region has the DNA TGTGCCACCAGTCCAGACAACATGAACACCGGGGAGCTGTTTTTT. Translation gives CATSPDNMNTGELFF. The chain joins TRBV15 to TRBJ2-2; D not certain. CDR1 and CDR2 (germline): LNHNV, YYDKDF (reference sequence). The CDR3 length is 15 residues. Trimming removed 6 bases at V and 1 base at J, with 12 bases between.

This clone was seen a single time. V and J are TRBV5-1 and TRBJ2-2, with 7 bases aligning to TRBD2. Germline lookup yields CDR1 SGHRS and CDR2 YFSETQ. J gave up 7 bases and V 7 bases, and 7 bases lay outside the gene matches. The CDR3 consists of 13 residues. In nucleotides, the CDR3 is TGCGCCAGCCGCCAGCGGGGAATCGGGGAGCTGTTTTTT. Protein product: CASRQRGIGELFF. The whole variable domain, filled in from reference TRBV5-1 and TRBJ2-2, reads KAGVTQTPRYLIKTRGQQVTLSCSPISGHRSVSWYQQTPGQGLQFLFEYFSETQRNKGNFPGRFSGRQFSNSRSEMNVSTLELGDSALYLCASRQRGIGELFFGEGSRLTVL.

The CDR3 loop reads CASDTSLEQGGRAFF. CDR3 in DNA: TGTGCCAGCGACACTTCATTAGAACAGGGAGGAAGAGCTTTCTTT. This chain joins TRBV6-1 and TRBJ1-1, with TRBD1 as a possible D gene (6 bases). Looked up from germline, CDR1 is MNHNS and CDR2 is SASEGT. The germline V and J ends were trimmed by 8 bases and 10 bases, with 26 bases remaining between them. The CDR3 is made up of 15 amino acids.

This clone was found once. CDR3 nucleotide sequence: TGTGCCAGCAGCTTAGGTGGACACTTTAGCACAGATACGCAGTATTTT. Protein product: CASSLGGHFSTDTQYF. This chain joins TRBV7-2 and TRBJ2-3; tentative D call: TRBD1 (5 bases). The germline gives CDR1 SGHTA, CDR2 FQGNSA. The CDR3 covers 16 residues. Trimming shortened V by 1 base and J by 0 bases, and 11 bases separated the two germline ends.

V usage is TRBV15 and J usage is TRBJ2-5; 8 bases map to TRBD1. The V gene's germline CDR1 is LNHNV and CDR2 YYDKDF (reference sequence). This CDR3 has 16 residues. Trimming removed 5 bases from V and 1 base from J; junction bases left unmatched: 9. CDR3 sequence (DNA): TGTGCCACCAGCGGCTACAGGGGGGTCGGCCAAGAGACCCAGTACTTC. Protein: CATSGYRGVGQETQYF.

This chain joins TRBV7-3 and TRBJ2-2, with TRBD2 as a possible D gene (5 bases). CDR1 is SGHTA, CDR2 FQGTGA, per germline. The CDR3 consists of 14 residues. The ends were cut back, 4 bases at V and 4 bases at J, with 10 bases in the middle. In nucleotides, the CDR3 is TGTGCCAGCAGCTCTGGACTGAGCACCGGGGAGCTGTTTTTT. This encodes CASSSGLSTGELFF.

This chain connects TRBV28 to TRBJ2-7; perhaps TRBD2 as D (7 bases). The V gene lost 7 bases and the J gene lost 6 bases, with 16 bases spanning the gap. Germline V gives CDR1 MDHEN, CDR2 SYDVKM. The CDR3 runs to 13 residues. CDR3 loop: CASNRGAPAEQYF. In nucleotides, the CDR3 is TGTGCCAGCAACCGGGGGGCCCCCGCCGAGCAGTACTTC. Full variable domain (missing parts from reference TRBV28 and TRBJ2-7): DVKVTQSSRYLVKRTGEKVFLECVQDMDHENMFWYRQDPGLGLRLIYFSYDVKMKEKGDIPEGYSVSREKKERFSLILESASTNQTSMYLCASNRGAPAEQYFGPGTRLTVT.

This rearrangement joins TRBV21-1 to TRBJ1-5; the table's D gene call, TRBD1, was not cross checked with the DNA. TRBV21-1 is classified as a pseudogene. The CDR3 extends over 14 amino acids. Here the CDR3 reads CASSYRGTGQPQHF. CDR3 nucleotides: TGTGCCAGCAGTTACAGGGGGACCGGTCAGCCCCAGCATTTT.

The rearrangement uses TRBV27 and TRBJ1-1; a weak D match, TRBD1 (6 bases). The CDR3 has 13 residues. Trimming took 5 bases from V and 6 from J, leaving 13 bases between them. Germline-derived CDR1 and CDR2 are MNHEY and SMNVEV (reference sequence). CDR3 in amino acids: CASSPGEVAEAFF. CDR3 coding DNA: TGTGCCAGCAGTCCAGGGGAAGTGGCTGAAGCTTTCTTT.

This chain connects TRBV21-1 to TRBJ2-1; TRBD2, the D gene given by the table, was not confirmed from the DNA. TRBV21-1 is reported as a pseudogene. The CDR3 contains 13 residues. For the CDR3, the DNA is TGTGCCAGCAGCCGCAAACGGGAGGATGAGCAGTTCTTC. Its protein product is CASSRKREDEQFF.

This chain links TRBV7-8 with TRBJ1-5; 9 nucleotides agree with TRBD1. The CDR3 is 15 residues long. J gave up 6 bases and V 1 base, and 4 bases lay outside the gene matches. CDR1 is SGHVS, CDR2 FQNEAQ, per germline. The CDR3 DNA sequence: TGTGCCAGCAGCTTAGTGGGGACAGGGCGTCAGCCCCAGCATTTT. It codes for CASSLVGTGRQPQHF.

DNA for the CDR3: TGTGCCAGCAAGAGGGCGGGAGTAGCGGGGGAGCTGTTTTTT. Protein sequence: CASKRAGVAGELFF. This sequence joins TRBV25-1 and TRBJ2-2; 7 bases match TRBD2. This CDR3 has 14 amino acids. Trimming removed 7 bases from V and 8 bases from J; junction bases left unmatched: 10. Germline CDR1 and CDR2: MGHDK and SYGVNS.

CDR3: CASSYSNRSPTEEQYF. As DNA, the CDR3 is TGTGCCAGCAGTTACTCGAACCGCTCCCCGACTGAGGAGCAGTACTTC. J is TRBJ2-7 and V is TRBV6-5; no clear D. Trimming removed 0 bases at V and 7 bases at J, with 19 bases between. CDR3 length: 16 residues. Germline V gene lookup returns CDR1 MNHEY and CDR2 SVGAGI.

The gene calls are TRBV4-2 and TRBJ2-7, with D perhaps TRBD1 (6 bases). This CDR3 is built from 18 residues. CDR1 LGHNA and CDR2 YNFKEQ come from the germline V gene. The germline V and J ends were trimmed by 0 bases and 2 bases, with 20 bases remaining between them. CDR3 bases: TGTGCCAGCAGCCAAGACGGTCTTACAGGGTTCCCCGCCTACGAGCAGTACTTC. Amino acids: CASSQDGLTGFPAYEQYF.

The chain employs TRBV6-1 and TRBJ2-3; 9 bases agree with TRBD2. Germline CDR1 MNHNS, CDR2 SASEGT. V shed 2 bases, J shed 3 bases, and the junction held 9 bases outside the gene matches. The length of the CDR3 is 17 residues. The DNA of the CDR3 is TGTGCCAGCAGTGAAAGGGTAGCGGGAGTCGGTACAGATACGCAGTATTTT. The encoded protein is CASSERVAGVGTDTQYF.

The chain has TRBV30 and TRBJ2-7, with 7 bases lining up with TRBD2. Trimming at V came to 0 bases and at J to 2 bases, leaving 7 bases not matched to a gene. Germline lookup yields CDR1 GTSNPN and CDR2 SVGIG (reference sequence). The CDR3 spans 15 residues. CDR3 bases: TGTGCCTGGAGTGTTGGGAGGGTTCAGCCCTACGAGCAGTACTTC. Translating it yields CAWSVGRVQPYEQYF.

This clone was observed once. This rearrangement joins TRBV28 to TRBJ1-2; 10 bases are shared with TRBD1. The V segment lost 5 bases and the J segment 4 bases; nucleotides outside the gene matches: 7. This CDR3 region has 15 residues. Germline V gives CDR1 MDHEN, CDR2 SYDVKM. CDR3 residues: CASSTGTGASYGYTF. DNA for the CDR3: TGTGCCAGCAGTACCGGGACAGGGGCCAGCTATGGCTACACCTTC.

This sequence joins TRBV6-5 and TRBJ2-5; D remains unclear. CDR1 and CDR2 from the germline V gene are MNHEY and SVGAGI. The CDR3 contains 12 residues. V was trimmed by 6 bases and J by 2 bases, leaving 7 bases between them. CDR3 region: CASRESQETQYF. CDR3 DNA: TGTGCCAGCAGGGAGTCGCAAGAGACCCAGTACTTC.

The rearrangement joins TRBV27 to TRBJ2-7; D gene ambiguous. The CDR3 totals 13 residues. Trimming removed 5 bases from V and 2 bases from J, with 10 bases in between. CDR1 and CDR2 (germline): MNHEY, SMNVEV (reference sequence). CDR3 bases: TGTGCCAGCAGTCCCATAGATCCCTACGAGCAGTACTTC. As protein: CASSPIDPYEQYF.

The genes are TRBV25-1 and TRBJ2-7; TRBD2 matches at 7 bases. V shed 4 bases and J 3 bases; nucleotides not matched to a gene: 9. The germline CDR1 and CDR2 sequences are MGHDK and SYGVNS. CDR3 length equals 15 residues. The CDR3 sequence is CASSVSGGSLYEQYF. DNA for the CDR3: TGTGCCAGCAGTGTCTCCGGCGGGAGCCTCTACGAGCAGTACTTC.

The genes are TRBV7-8 and TRBJ1-5, with D possibly being TRBD1 (6 bases). Germline-derived CDR1 and CDR2 are SGHVS and FQNEAQ. The CDR3 loop spans 14 amino acids. Trimming pared 1 base from V and 6 bases from J, leaving 10 bases between. The CDR3 reads CASSLVGGSQPQHF. As DNA, the CDR3 is TGTGCCAGCAGCTTAGTTGGGGGCTCTCAGCCCCAGCATTTT. Based on the CDR3 plus reference TRBV7-8 and TRBJ1-5, the full variable domain is GAGVSQSPRYKVAKRGQDVALRCDPISGHVSLFWYQQALGQGPEFLTYFQNEAQLDKSGLPSDRFFAERPEGSVSTLKIQRTQQEDSAVYLCASSLVGGSQPQHFGDGTRLSIL.

The CDR3 nucleotides are TGTGCCAGCTCCCCTGCAGCCGGGTCAGAAGCTTTCTTT. Translation: CASSPAAGSEAFF. The V call is TRBV28, the J call TRBJ1-1; the D is unclear. CDR1 is MDHEN, CDR2 SYDVKM, per germline. This CDR3 is built from 13 residues. Trimming cost V 8 bases and J 8 bases, with 18 bases left between them.

J is TRBJ2-5 and V is TRBV5-6; maybe TRBD2 (6 bases). Trimming removed 4 bases at V and 0 bases at J, with 25 bases between. Germline CDR1 SGHDT, CDR2 YYEEEE. CDR3 length equals 19 residues. The CDR3 DNA follows: TGTGCCAGCAGCGGACTAACAGCTCGCGGGGTCCGTAACCAAGAGACCCAGTACTTC. It yields the protein CASSGLTARGVRNQETQYF.

The genes are TRBV29-1 and TRBJ2-1; D is unclear. V lost 2 bases to trimming and J lost 5 bases, with 13 bases between them. Per germline, CDR1 SQVTM and CDR2 ANQGSEA. The CDR3 spans 14 residues. The chain's CDR3 is CSVELRNRDNEQFF. CDR3 in DNA: TGCAGCGTTGAATTGAGGAACCGGGACAATGAGCAGTTCTTC.

This chain links TRBV5-4 with TRBJ2-7; 9 bases map to TRBD1. Germline CDR1 SGHNT, CDR2 YYREEE (reference sequence). CDR3 length equals 19 residues. The J segment lost 2 bases and the V segment lost 1 base, leaving 16 bases of the junction unmatched. The DNA for the CDR3 is TGTGCCAGCAGCTTGTGGGGGACAGGGTCTTTGTTGGTTCCCTACGAGCAGTACTTC. Translation gives CASSLWGTGSLLVPYEQYF.